These 28 T cell receptor beta chains share one sample of origin, sequenced in a study of blood T cell repertoires in COVID-19. Using immunoSEQ multiplex PCR, the repertoire was profiled, and TCRdb retains in-frame clones only, with some absent. The table has about 270,000 clones, approximately 86% seen once; the top ten hold about 10%. The sequenced material came from peripheral blood. Receptors originate from a man aged 40-50 years with active or convalescent COVID-19.

The chain links TRBV5-1 to TRBJ1-1; 11 bases match TRBD1. With 1 base clipped from V and 1 base from J, the junction kept 6 bases outside the gene matches. This CDR3 has 17 residues. In germline, CDR1 is SGHRS, CDR2 YFSETQ. The CDR3 sequence: CASSLWGQGDENTEAFF. The CDR3 coding sequence is TGCGCCAGCAGCTTGTGGGGACAGGGGGACGAGAACACTGAAGCTTTCTTT.

The rearrangement uses TRBV19 and TRBJ1-4; TRBD1 agrees at 10 bases. Germline-derived CDR1 and CDR2 are LNHDA and SQIVND (reference sequence). The V gene end was trimmed by 7 bases and the J gene end by 3 bases; junction bases not matched to a gene: 5. The CDR3 covers 15 residues. The CDR3 DNA reads as TGTGCCAGTAAGACAGACAGGGGGCCTAATGAAAAACTGTTTTTT. Protein sequence: CASKTDRGPNEKLFF.

The rearrangement joins TRBV19 to TRBJ2-7, with a possible D match to TRBD1 (5 bases). CDR1 LNHDA and CDR2 SQIVND come from the germline V gene (reference sequence). The CDR3 runs 15 residues. The V and J ends lost 1 base and 2 bases respectively, with 12 bases between them. The CDR3 coding sequence is TGTGCCAGTAGTATAGGTCCCCCAGGGACCTACGAGCAGTACTTC. This gives the protein CASSIGPPGTYEQYF. The whole variable domain, remainder taken from reference TRBV19 and TRBJ2-7, is DGGITQSPKYLFRKEGQNVTLSCEQNLNHDAMYWYRQDPGQGLRLIYYSQIVNDFQKGDIAEGYSVSREKKESFPLTVTSAQKNPTAFYLCASSIGPPGTYEQYFGPGTRLTVT.

The chain combines TRBV9 with TRBJ2-3; weak D call: TRBD1 (6 bases). Per the germline V gene, CDR1 is SGDLS and CDR2 is YYNGEE. This CDR3 comprises 17 residues. V gave up 0 bases and J gave up 3 bases, with 17 bases separating them. CDR3 DNA: TGTGCCAGCAGCGTAGCAGGGACAATCGCGAGGACAGATACGCAGTATTTT. It encodes CASSVAGTIARTDTQYF.

V gene TRBV19 combines with J gene TRBJ1-1; no firm D call. This CDR3 has 14 amino acids. V gave up 2 bases and J gave up 2 bases, with 9 bases separating them. Germline V gives CDR1 LNHDA, CDR2 SQIVND (reference sequence). CDR3 coding DNA: TGTGCCAGTAGTATAAGTGTAGCAAACACTGAAGCTTTCTTT. Its translation: CASSISVANTEAFF.

V usage is TRBV28 and J usage is TRBJ1-2; tentatively, D is TRBD1 (6 bases). The length of the CDR3 is 14 residues. Germline CDR1 reads MDHEN; CDR2 reads SYDVKM. V dropped 2 bases and J dropped 4 bases, with 11 bases sitting between them. The CDR3 sequence is CASSLPGQSYGYTF. In DNA, the CDR3 is TGTGCCAGCAGTTTACCCGGACAGAGCTATGGCTACACCTTC.

The J gene is TRBJ1-6, the V gene TRBV6-2 or TRBV6-3; D gene unclear. Germline CDR1 MNHEY, CDR2 SVGEGT. The V end lost 2 bases, the J end lost 5 bases, and 10 bases lay between the germline ends. The CDR3 covers 15 residues. The CDR3, as DNA: TGTGCCAGCAGTTACAACCCCTCGGATAATTCACCCCTCCACTTT. Translating it yields CASSYNPSDNSPLHF.

As DNA, the CDR3 is TGTGCCAGCAGCTTAGGGCACGGGGGGAGCTCCTACAATGAGCAGTTCTTC. Translating it yields CASSLGHGGSSYNEQFF. This chain uses TRBV7-6 with TRBJ2-1, with TRBD2 matching 7 bases. This CDR3 has 17 amino acids. Germline values: CDR1 SGHVS, CDR2 FNYEAQ. The J segment lost 0 bases and the V segment lost 1 base, leaving 6 bases of the junction unmatched.

The V and J genes are TRBV2 and TRBJ2-3; possible D gene TRBD2, 5 bases. This CDR3 is built from 14 residues. V shed 7 bases and J shed 8 bases, with 19 bases lying between them. Germline CDR1 is SNHLY and CDR2 is FYNNEI. CDR3 bases: TGTGCCAGCATTTTGACGGCGGGCCCAGGTACGCAGTATTTT. This encodes CASILTAGPGTQYF.

Only a few counts were recorded for this clone. The chain uses TRBV7-9 and TRBJ1-4, with a tentative D call TRBD1 (5 bases). The CDR3 extends over 15 amino acids. Trimming pared 5 bases from V and 8 bases from J, leaving 18 bases between. From germline, CDR1 is SEHNR and CDR2 FQNEAQ (reference sequence). CDR3 protein: CASSTGTGQSEKLFF. In DNA, the CDR3 is TGTGCCAGCAGCACCGGGACTGGTCAATCCGAAAAACTGTTTTTT.

This clone was counted a single time. The chain combines TRBV9 with TRBJ2-5, with 7 bases matching TRBD1. V was pared by 3 bases and J by 5 bases, with 7 bases of the junction left unmatched. This CDR3 comprises 14 residues. In germline, CDR1 is SGDLS, CDR2 YYNGEE. The CDR3 nucleotides read TGTGCCAGCAGCGCAGCGACAGGGATGGAGACCCAGTACTTC. The encoded protein is CASSAATGMETQYF.

The rearrangement links TRBV12-5 to TRBJ1-3; D not certain. The CDR3 consists of 14 residues. The germline V gene encodes CDR1 LGHNT and CDR2 FRNRAP. V lost 4 bases and J 2 bases, leaving 9 bases between the germline ends. Here the CDR3 reads CASGYLRAGNTIYF. In nucleotides, the CDR3 is TGTGCTAGTGGTTACCTGAGGGCTGGAAACACCATATATTTT.

This clone was counted at least ten times. V gene TRBV4-1 combines with J gene TRBJ2-1; a weak D match, TRBD1 (5 bases). V lost 0 bases and J 1 base, leaving 7 bases between the germline ends. This CDR3 has 15 residues. The germline gives CDR1 MGHRA, CDR2 YSYEKL. Written as DNA, the CDR3 is TGCGCCAGCAGCCAAGAGGACAAGTCCTACAATGAGCAGTTCTTC. It codes for CASSQEDKSYNEQFF.

The chain combines TRBV3-1 (or the pseudogene TRBV3-2) with TRBJ1-4; a possible D gene is TRBD1 (5 bases). This CDR3 spans 13 amino acids. Germline lookup yields CDR1 LGHDT and CDR2 YNNKEL (reference sequence). V lost 8 bases and J 7 bases, leaving 14 bases between the germline ends. CDR3 sequence reads: CASAGGIGEKLFF. The CDR3 DNA follows: TGTGCCAGCGCCGGGGGGATCGGTGAAAAACTGTTTTTT.

The gene calls are TRBV28 and TRBJ2-5; a possible D gene is TRBD2 (6 bases). Germline V gives CDR1 MDHEN, CDR2 SYDVKM. V gave up 9 bases and J gave up 5 bases, with 19 bases separating them. This CDR3 has 14 amino acids. The CDR3 DNA reads TGTGCCAGTCACCCCGGGGGATGGACGGAGACCCAGTACTTC. Its protein is CASHPGGWTETQYF. Variable domain in full (rest from reference TRBV28 and TRBJ2-5): DVKVTQSSRYLVKRTGEKVFLECVQDMDHENMFWYRQDPGLGLRLIYFSYDVKMKEKGDIPEGYSVSREKKERFSLILESASTNQTSMYLCASHPGGWTETQYFGPGTRLLVL.

This chain joins TRBV27 and TRBJ2-3; tentative D call: TRBD1 (5 bases). The CDR3 has 14 residues. Trimming took 5 bases from V and 7 from J, leaving 16 bases between them. The germline V gene encodes CDR1 MNHEY and CDR2 SMNVEV (reference sequence). CDR3 DNA: TGTGCCAGCAGTAAGGTGGGGCAGGTGTATACGCAGTATTTT. Translating gives CASSKVGQVYTQYF.

The chain recombines TRBV5-5 with TRBJ1-1; 7 positions match TRBD1. V shed 4 bases, J shed 1 base, and the junction held 22 bases outside the gene matches. The CDR3 extends over 20 amino acids. From germline, CDR1 is SGHKS and CDR2 YYEKEE (reference sequence). The CDR3, as DNA: TGTGCCAGCAGCATCCACAACATCGGACAGGTCCGCCTCCCGAACACTGAAGCTTTCTTT. Translating gives CASSIHNIGQVRLPNTEAFF. The entire variable domain, with the rest obtained from reference TRBV5-5 and TRBJ1-1, is as follows: DAGVTQSPTHLIKTRGQQVTLRCSPISGHKSVSWYQQVLGQGPQFIFQYYEKEERGRGNFPDRFSARQFPNYSSELNVNALLLGDSALYLCASSIHNIGQVRLPNTEAFFGQGTRLTVV.

The chain joins TRBV29-1 to TRBJ2-7; 9 positions agree with TRBD2. The ends lost 4 bases at V and 0 bases at J; junction bases unmatched: 7. The CDR3 length is 15 residues. Germline CDR1 SQVTM, CDR2 ANQGSEA. CDR3 sequence reads: CSVVQSTSGSYEQYF. The CDR3, as DNA: TGCAGCGTTGTACAGTCGACTAGCGGCTCCTACGAGCAGTACTTC.

The chain has TRBV24-1 and TRBJ1-2, with 9 bases matching TRBD1. After removal of 1 base from V and 10 bases from J, the junction contained 3 bases not matched to a gene. Germline V lookup: CDR1 KGHDR, CDR2 SFDVKD. The CDR3 is 13 amino acids. The CDR3, as DNA: TGTGCCACCAGTGATTTATGGACAGGGGACTACACCTTC. It translates to CATSDLWTGDYTF.

The V call is TRBV28, the J call TRBJ1-1; TRBD1 aligns across 9 bases. The trim removed 6 bases at V and 11 bases at J, leaving 13 bases unmatched. The CDR3 loop spans 14 amino acids. Germline values: CDR1 MDHEN, CDR2 SYDVKM. The CDR3 DNA reads as TGTGCCAGCAGCATACAGGGGGCCCTTACAGGGGCTTTCTTT. The encoded protein is CASSIQGALTGAFF.

V usage is TRBV30 and J usage is TRBJ2-3, with D unresolved. CDR1 and CDR2 from the germline V gene are GTSNPN and SVGIG (reference sequence). The CDR3 consists of 12 residues. V lost 1 base to trimming and J lost 4 bases, with 6 bases between them. CDR3 sequence (DNA): TGTGCCTGGAGTGCCCCCGCAGATACGCAGTATTTT. Protein: CAWSAPADTQYF.

The V gene is TRBV19, the J gene TRBJ2-1, with TRBD1 matching over 9 bases. Losses at the gene ends were 8 bases for V and 2 bases for J; bases not matched to a gene: 7. The CDR3 sequence is 15 residues long. Per the germline V gene, CDR1 is LNHDA and CDR2 is SQIVND (reference sequence). CDR3 DNA: TGTGCCAGTCAACCGGGACAGGGTACCTACAATGAGCAGTTCTTC. It specifies CASQPGQGTYNEQFF.

The rearrangement links TRBV28 to TRBJ2-7; 7 nucleotides match TRBD1. This CDR3 comprises 15 residues. J was trimmed by 5 bases and V by 5 bases; bases with no gene match: 12. Germline V gene sequence: CDR1 MDHEN, CDR2 SYDVKM. The CDR3 sequence is CASSHIGTEDHEQYF. The CDR3 bases are TGTGCCAGCAGTCATATAGGGACAGAAGACCACGAGCAGTACTTC.

V is TRBV5-1 and J is TRBJ2-5, with TRBD2 as a possible D gene (7 bases). V shed 1 base and J shed 2 bases, with 12 bases lying between them. Germline CDR1 and CDR2: SGHRS and YFSETQ. This CDR3 has 15 amino acids. The DNA for the CDR3 is TGCGCCAGCAGCTTGTACGGGGGGCCTCAAGAGACCCAGTACTTC. Its translation is CASSLYGGPQETQYF.

This chain connects TRBV18 to TRBJ2-1; 8 bases line up with TRBD2. Germline V CDR1 and CDR2: KGHSH, LQKENI. V was pared by 3 bases and J by 7 bases, with 8 bases of the junction left unmatched. The CDR3 has 15 amino acids. The CDR3 here is CASSPFGGEANEQFF. CDR3 coding DNA: TGTGCCAGCTCACCGTTCGGGGGGGAGGCTAATGAGCAGTTCTTC. Together with reference TRBV18 and TRBJ2-1, the CDR3 gives the full variable domain: NAGVMQNPRHLVRRRGQEARLRCSPMKGHSHVYWYRQLPEEGLKFMVYLQKENIIDESGMPKERFSAEFPKEGPSILRIQQVVRGDSAAYFCASSPFGGEANEQFFGPGTRLTVL.

This clone was observed a handful of times. For the CDR3, the DNA is TGTGCCAGCAGCTTAAGCGGGGGTCTGTTCACAGATACGCAGTATTTT. It translates to CASSLSGGLFTDTQYF. The V call is TRBV7-3, the J call TRBJ2-3; 7 bases fit TRBD2. The CDR3 is 16 residues long. Germline lookup yields CDR1 SGHTA and CDR2 FQGTGA. With 1 base clipped from V and 2 bases from J, the junction kept 6 bases outside the gene matches.

This clone was seen only once. V gene TRBV18 combines with J gene TRBJ1-5; no reliable D call. The CDR3 has 13 amino acids. V gave up 1 base and J gave up 5 bases, with 6 bases separating them. Germline V gene sequence: CDR1 KGHSH, CDR2 LQKENI. As DNA, the CDR3 is TGTGCCAGCTCACCACAAGCCGATCAGCCCCAGCATTTT. It specifies CASSPQADQPQHF. The whole variable domain, filled in from reference TRBV18 and TRBJ1-5, reads NAGVMQNPRHLVRRRGQEARLRCSPMKGHSHVYWYRQLPEEGLKFMVYLQKENIIDESGMPKERFSAEFPKEGPSILRIQQVVRGDSAAYFCASSPQADQPQHFGDGTRLSIL.

The rearrangement links TRBV29-1 to TRBJ2-5, with 9 bases identical to TRBD1. This CDR3 has 13 residues. Germline CDR1 is SQVTM and CDR2 is ANQGSEA. J lost 5 bases, V lost 6 bases, and 7 bases had no gene match. The CDR3 loop reads CSVPGQGLETQYF. The CDR3 coding sequence is TGCAGCGTCCCGGGACAGGGCTTGGAGACCCAGTACTTC.